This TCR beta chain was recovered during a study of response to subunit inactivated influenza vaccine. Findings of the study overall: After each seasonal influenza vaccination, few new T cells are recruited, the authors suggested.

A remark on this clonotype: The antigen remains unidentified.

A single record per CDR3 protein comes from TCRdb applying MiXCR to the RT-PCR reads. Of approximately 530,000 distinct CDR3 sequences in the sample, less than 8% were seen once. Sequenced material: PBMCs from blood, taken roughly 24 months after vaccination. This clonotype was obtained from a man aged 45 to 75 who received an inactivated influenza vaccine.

CDR3 amino acids: CASSPPQGREGENEQFF. For the CDR3, the DNA is TGTGCCAGCAGCCCACCTCAGGGGCGGGAGGGGGAAAATGAGCAGTTCTTC. The chain couples TRBV9 to TRBJ2-1; 9 bases match TRBD2. The CDR3 sequence is 17 residues long. The J segment lost 7 bases and the V segment lost 4 bases, leaving 15 bases of the junction unmatched. In germline, CDR1 is SGDLS, CDR2 YYNGEE.